This T cell receptor beta chain was recorded in a study of blood T cells in healthy people across ages. Whole-study results and caveats: Any changes in expanded clonotypes were possibly confounded, as donor CMV status remained unknown.

Concerning this clonotype itself: The antigen remains undetermined.

Total RNA amounts of at least 5 micrograms were extracted per sample. A J-beta primer mix and a sample-barcoded 5' primer were used in a second PCR of about 7 to 12 cycles. TCRdb analysed the 5' RACE reads with MiXCR anew, one entry per CDR3 protein. The sample includes 600,000 to 1,000,000 distinct CDR3 sequences, roughly 25% of them seen just once. This sample also appeared in a second study, on T cells of mothers and their children. From that report: Per child, about 3 million TCR beta CDR3 reads were obtained, against over 9 million per mother.

Sequencing was carried out using blood. The clonotype comes from a boy aged 5-17 years in good health.

As DNA, the CDR3 is TGCGCCAGCAGCTTGAGGGGGATCCCCTACGAGCAGTACTTC. Its translation is CASSLRGIPYEQYF. This chain uses TRBV5-1 with TRBJ2-5; TRBD1 is a possible D gene (6 bases). The DNA matches TRBJ2-7 better at its end, which makes the J call doubtful. There are 14 residues in the CDR3. Germline CDR1 and CDR2: SGHRS and YFSETQ.